The next 27 T cell receptor beta chains were all read from a single sample in a study of blood T cell repertoires in COVID-19. Method: immunoSEQ multiplex PCR; TCRdb's copy keeps in-frame clones and lacks some. Of 200,000 to 250,000 clones detected, approximately 88% appear once; the ten largest clones hold roughly 3.7%. The sample taken for sequencing was PBMCs or T cells enriched from blood (not recorded which). These receptors came from a woman aged 25-40 years who had been exposed to COVID-19.

As DNA, the CDR3 is TGTGCCACCAGCTCTGACCCTGGAGGTAGCGGGCCAGGGGATACGCAGTATTTT. Translation: CATSSDPGGSGPGDTQYF. This chain links TRBV15 with TRBJ2-3; 7 positions agree with TRBD2. Looked up from germline, CDR1 is LNHNV and CDR2 is YYDKDF (reference sequence). This CDR3 comprises 18 residues. V was clipped by 5 bases and J by 6 bases; unmatched bases: 20.

This clone was counted only a few times. The gene calls are TRBV29-1 and TRBJ1-2; D remains ambiguous. This CDR3 is built from 14 residues. The germline V and J ends were trimmed by 2 bases and 5 bases, with 15 bases remaining between them. Germline assignment: CDR1 SQVTM and CDR2 ANQGSEA. The CDR3 sequence is CSVEKQSGIYGYTF. The CDR3 region has the DNA TGCAGCGTTGAAAAACAGTCGGGAATTTATGGCTACACCTTC.

This chain joins TRBV5-1 and TRBJ2-7; D is undetermined. V lost 0 bases and J 3 bases, leaving 4 bases between the germline ends. Looked up from germline, CDR1 is SGHRS and CDR2 is YFSETQ. The CDR3 totals 12 residues. CDR3 protein: CASSLVFYEQYF. DNA of the CDR3: TGCGCCAGCAGCTTGGTCTTCTACGAGCAGTACTTC. Together with reference TRBV5-1 and TRBJ2-7, the CDR3 gives the full variable domain: KAGVTQTPRYLIKTRGQQVTLSCSPISGHRSVSWYQQTPGQGLQFLFEYFSETQRNKGNFPGRFSGRQFSNSRSEMNVSTLELGDSALYLCASSLVFYEQYFGPGTRLTVT.

This clone came up a few times. The chain combines TRBV5-6 with TRBJ2-2; TRBD2 aligns across 7 bases. In germline, CDR1 is SGHDT, CDR2 YYEEEE. This CDR3 is built from 15 residues. V trimming: 2 bases; J trimming: 3 bases; junction bases outside the gene matches: 4. The CDR3 bases are TGTGCCAGCAGCTTTGCTCTAGCGGACACCGGGGAGCTGTTTTTT. Translation gives CASSFALADTGELFF.

This chain links TRBV11-2 with TRBJ2-4, with 7 bases that match TRBD1. The CDR3 has 13 residues. Germline CDR1 SGHAT, CDR2 FQNNGV. The junction had 3 bases not matched to a gene; V was cut back by 2 bases and J by 8 bases. CDR3 bases: TGTGCCAGCAGCTTACGAGGGGGCGACATTCAGTACTTC. This sequence encodes CASSLRGGDIQYF.

This sequence joins TRBV5-4 and TRBJ1-5; D is uncertain. The V gene lost 0 bases and the J gene lost 5 bases, with 6 bases spanning the gap. There are 13 residues in the CDR3. Germline CDR1 and CDR2: SGHNT and YYREEE (reference sequence). The CDR3 coding sequence is TGTGCCAGCAGCTTGGCCCCGGATCAGCCCCAGCATTTT. This encodes CASSLAPDQPQHF.

The V call is TRBV27, the J call TRBJ1-6; D is uncertain. Trimming left V 5 bases short and J 3 bases short, with 17 bases between. The CDR3 covers 17 residues. Germline-derived CDR1 and CDR2 are MNHEY and SMNVEV (reference sequence). The CDR3, as DNA: TGTGCCAGCAGTCTAACCCGCCGACTGAGCTATAATTCACCCCTCCACTTT. Its translation is CASSLTRRLSYNSPLHF.

In this sample, this clone turned up once. The genes are TRBV7-9 and TRBJ2-1, with 8 bases matching TRBD2. Per germline, CDR1 SEHNR and CDR2 FQNEAQ (reference sequence). The ends lost 5 bases at V and 2 bases at J; junction bases unmatched: 2. CDR3 size: 14 residues. The CDR3 loop is CASSGTSAYNEQFF. The CDR3 DNA follows: TGTGCCAGCAGCGGGACTAGTGCCTACAATGAGCAGTTCTTC.

This rearrangement joins TRBV14 to TRBJ1-1, with 7 bases fitting TRBD1. After removal of 2 bases from V and 0 bases from J, the junction contained 3 bases not matched to a gene. Germline V lookup: CDR1 SGHDN, CDR2 FVKESK. This CDR3 spans 15 amino acids. The CDR3 DNA follows: TGTGCCAGCAGCCAAATACAGGGGATGAACACTGAAGCTTTCTTT. It codes for CASSQIQGMNTEAFF.

J is TRBJ1-6 and V is TRBV11-3, with D possibly being TRBD1 (5 bases). V was cut by 2 bases and J by 0 bases, with 11 bases left in between. The CDR3 extends over 17 amino acids. Germline CDR1 reads SGHNT; CDR2 reads YENEEA. The CDR3 DNA reads as TGTGCCAGCAGCTTAAGGAGACAGAGCTCCTATAATTCACCCCTCCACTTT. It specifies CASSLRRQSSYNSPLHF.

CDR3 amino acids: CASSFISGNTIYF. CDR3 sequence (DNA): TGTGCCAGCAGCTTTATCTCTGGAAACACCATATATTTT. The V call is TRBV5-4, the J call TRBJ1-3; no definite D call. Germline CDR1 is SGHNT and CDR2 is YYREEE (reference sequence). Trimming stripped 2 bases from V and 0 bases from J, with 3 bases between. There are 13 residues in the CDR3.

This sequence joins TRBV7-6 and TRBJ2-7; D might be TRBD2 (6 bases). Trimming cost V 0 bases and J 0 bases, with 21 bases left between them. Germline V gene lookup returns CDR1 SGHVS and CDR2 FNYEAQ. The length of the CDR3 is 19 residues. The DNA of the CDR3 is TGTGCCAGCAGCTTAGCGTTTATGTTCGGGCTAGCGTTCTCCTACGAGCAGTACTTC. Protein sequence: CASSLAFMFGLAFSYEQYF.

The V and J genes are TRBV12-5 and TRBJ1-1; 10 nucleotides align to TRBD1. The germline V gene has CDR1 LGHNT and CDR2 FRNRAP. This CDR3 is 17 amino acids long. Trimming at V came to 1 base and at J to 10 bases, leaving 15 bases not matched to a gene. The CDR3 bases are TGTGCTAGTGGTTTGGGGACCCCAACCGGGACAGGGGATGGAGCTTTCTTT. Translation: CASGLGTPTGTGDGAFF.

The rearrangement joins TRBV18 to TRBJ1-1; D gene ambiguous. This CDR3 region has 14 residues. Germline V lookup: CDR1 KGHSH, CDR2 LQKENI. V was trimmed by 6 bases and J by 5 bases, leaving 16 bases between them. The CDR3 DNA reads as TGTGCCAGCTCCCCCCGGCCGGGGAGGACTGAAGCTTTCTTT. It translates to CASSPRPGRTEAFF.

The rearrangement uses TRBV7-3 and TRBJ1-1; tentatively, D is TRBD1 (5 bases). CDR3 length: 13 residues. The V and J ends lost 1 base and 8 bases respectively, with 11 bases between them. From germline, CDR1 is SGHTA and CDR2 FQGTGA. CDR3 sequence (DNA): TGTGCCAGCAGCTTAAGGTGGCACAGGGAAGCTTTCTTT. Residues: CASSLRWHREAFF.

In this sample, this clone turned up once. CDR3 nucleotide sequence: TGTGCCAGCAGCGTGGAGAACCTCTCTGGAAACACCATATATTTT. Translating it yields CASSVENLSGNTIYF. This sequence joins TRBV7-9 and TRBJ1-3; D unclear. The CDR3 is 15 residues long. V was trimmed by 5 bases and J by 0 bases, leaving 11 bases between them. Germline loops: CDR1 SEHNR, CDR2 FQNEAQ (reference sequence).

The chain is built from TRBV30 and TRBJ2-7; TRBD2 aligns across 7 bases. The length of the CDR3 is 13 residues. The germline CDR1 and CDR2 sequences are GTSNPN and SVGIG (reference sequence). CDR3 amino acids: CSHASGPAYEQYF. CDR3 bases: TGTTCCCATGCTAGCGGACCAGCCTACGAGCAGTACTTC.

The chain couples TRBV3-1 (or the pseudogene TRBV3-2) to TRBJ2-2; a possible D gene is TRBD1 (5 bases). Germline lookup yields CDR1 LGHDT and CDR2 YNNKEL (reference sequence). With 4 bases removed from V and 5 bases from J, the gap between germline ends came to 8 bases. The CDR3 has 13 residues. The CDR3 spells CASSLRVTGELFF. The CDR3 bases are TGTGCCAGCAGCCTCAGGGTGACCGGGGAGCTGTTTTTT.

This chain connects TRBV5-4 to TRBJ2-1, with D hard to call. The CDR3 runs to 12 residues. From germline, CDR1 is SGHNT and CDR2 YYREEE (reference sequence). V was trimmed by 3 bases and J by 6 bases, leaving 7 bases between them. CDR3 protein: CASSSPSNEQFF. DNA for the CDR3: TGTGCCAGCAGCTCCCCCTCCAATGAGCAGTTCTTC. Supplemented by reference TRBV5-4 and TRBJ2-1, the full variable domain reads ETGVTQSPTHLIKTRGQQVTLRCSSQSGHNTVSWYQQALGQGPQFIFQYYREEENGRGNFPPRFSGLQFPNYSSELNVNALELDDSALYLCASSSPSNEQFFGPGTRLTVL.

The V and J genes are TRBV30 and TRBJ1-2; possibly TRBD1 for D (6 bases). The CDR3 covers 14 residues. CDR1 is GTSNPN, CDR2 SVGIG, per germline (reference sequence). V lost 2 bases and J 5 bases, leaving 15 bases between the germline ends. The CDR3 DNA is TGTGCCTGGAGTCCTGCCCGGACAGATTATGGCTACACCTTC. Protein sequence: CAWSPARTDYGYTF. The variable domain in full, completed from reference TRBV30 and TRBJ1-2, reads SQTIHQWPATLVQPVGSPLSLECTVEGTSNPNLYWYRQAAGRGLQLLFYSVGIGQISSEVPQNLSASRPQDRQFILSSKKLLLSDSGFYLCAWSPARTDYGYTFGSGTRLTVV.

The rearrangement links TRBV5-8 to TRBJ1-4, with 7 nucleotides matching TRBD1. CDR3 length equals 14 residues. Germline V gene sequence: CDR1 SGHTS, CDR2 YDEGEE. J was trimmed by 8 bases and V by 4 bases; bases with no gene match: 8. CDR3 protein: CASSEGQIWEKLFF. The CDR3 region has the DNA TGTGCCAGCAGCGAGGGACAGATTTGGGAAAAACTGTTTTTT.

V gene TRBV28 combines with J gene TRBJ1-3, with no clear D. Germline values: CDR1 MDHEN, CDR2 SYDVKM. The ends were cut back, 7 bases at V and 8 bases at J, with 12 bases in the middle. The CDR3 covers 12 residues. For the CDR3, the DNA is TGTGCCAGCACCCAACGGGGAGACACCATATATTTT. Residues: CASTQRGDTIYF.

In DNA form, the CDR3 reads TGTGCCAGCAGTGGACAGGGTCGCCGCTACGAGCAGTACTTC. This encodes CASSGQGRRYEQYF. The J gene is TRBJ2-7, the V gene TRBV27; 8 positions agree with TRBD1. CDR3 size: 14 residues. V gave up 5 bases and J gave up 3 bases; unmatched junction bases: 6. CDR1 and CDR2 (germline): MNHEY, SMNVEV (reference sequence).

V is TRBV24-1 and J is TRBJ1-2; 7 positions match TRBD1. The CDR3 runs to 14 residues. J gave up 7 bases and V 3 bases, and 7 bases lay outside the gene matches. Germline V lookup: CDR1 KGHDR, CDR2 SFDVKD. The CDR3 loop reads CATSDLTGLGGYTF. The CDR3 nucleotides read TGTGCCACCAGTGATCTGACAGGGTTGGGTGGCTACACCTTC.

This clone appeared once. The rearrangement uses TRBV3-1 (or the pseudogene TRBV3-2) and TRBJ2-3; 11 bases map to TRBD2. CDR1 and CDR2 (germline): LGHDT, YNNKEL (reference sequence). The CDR3 loop spans 19 amino acids. V gave up 3 bases and J gave up 4 bases; unmatched junction bases: 15. The CDR3 region has the DNA TGTGCCAGCAGCCAGACTAGACTAGCGGGAATCTCCGCCGCAGATACGCAGTATTTT. Amino acid sequence: CASSQTRLAGISAADTQYF.

V is TRBV2 and J is TRBJ1-5; D remains ambiguous. Germline V CDR1 and CDR2: SNHLY, FYNNEI. V lost 8 bases, J lost 4 bases, and 12 bases lay in between. This CDR3 is 13 amino acids long. The CDR3 DNA is TGTGCCAGCCAGCGCATGGTTAATCAGCCCCAGCATTTT. As protein: CASQRMVNQPQHF.

This sequence joins TRBV18 and TRBJ2-1; 8 nucleotides line up with TRBD2. The trim removed 3 bases at V and 3 bases at J, leaving 10 bases unmatched. CDR1 is KGHSH, CDR2 LQKENI, per germline. CDR3 size: 17 residues. The CDR3 is CASSPFPLAGLYNEQFF. The CDR3 nucleotides are TGTGCCAGCTCACCTTTTCCGCTAGCGGGCCTCTACAATGAGCAGTTCTTC.